The clone carrying this TCR beta chain was seen more than once but under ten times. Its antigen is unidentified. Primers for the PCR totalled 60 Vbeta and 13 Jbeta. The assay was immunoSEQ multiplex PCR, and TCRdb's table has in-frame clones only and misses some. Of more than 100,000 clones in the sample, roughly 9.6% were seen once. These data are taken from a study of cytomegalovirus exposure and HLA in healthy donors. Study-wide points: The number of N-insertions in an Asian-associated ancestry cluster was reportedly below the roughly 700-donor mean in a later analysis.

The germline V gene has CDR1 SGDLS and CDR2 YYNGEE. The CDR3 contains 18 residues. The ends lost 4 bases at V and 5 bases at J; junction bases unmatched: 9. The J gene is TRBJ2-2, the V gene TRBV9; 15 bases agree with TRBD2. The TCR sequence derives from a woman aged 40 to 50 in good health and CMV-seropositive. Sample: PBMCs. The chain's CDR3 is CASSFHGTSGGLTGELFF. CDR3 nucleotides: TGTGCCAGCAGCTTTCACGGGACTAGCGGGGGGTTGACCGGGGAGCTGTTTTTT.